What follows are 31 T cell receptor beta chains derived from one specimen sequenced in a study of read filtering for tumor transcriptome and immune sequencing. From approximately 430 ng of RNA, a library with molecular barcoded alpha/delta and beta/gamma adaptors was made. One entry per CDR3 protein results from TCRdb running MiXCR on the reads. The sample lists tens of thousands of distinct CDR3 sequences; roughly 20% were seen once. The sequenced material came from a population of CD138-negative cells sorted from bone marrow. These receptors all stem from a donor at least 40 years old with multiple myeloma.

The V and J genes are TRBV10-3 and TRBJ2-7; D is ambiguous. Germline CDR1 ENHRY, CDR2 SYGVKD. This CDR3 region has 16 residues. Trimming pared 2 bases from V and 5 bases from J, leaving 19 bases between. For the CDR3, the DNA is TGTGCCATCAGTGAGCCGATCCGCCCCCTAGGGCACGAGCAGTACTTC. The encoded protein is CAISEPIRPLGHEQYF.

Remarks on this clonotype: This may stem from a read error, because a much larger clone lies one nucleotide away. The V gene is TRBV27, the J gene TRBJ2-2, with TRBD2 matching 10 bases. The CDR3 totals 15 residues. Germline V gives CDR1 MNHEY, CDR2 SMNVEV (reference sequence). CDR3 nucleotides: TGTGCCAACCGCACCCTAGCGGGAGTTTTCGGGGAGCTGCTTTTT. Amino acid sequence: CANRTLAGVFGELLF.

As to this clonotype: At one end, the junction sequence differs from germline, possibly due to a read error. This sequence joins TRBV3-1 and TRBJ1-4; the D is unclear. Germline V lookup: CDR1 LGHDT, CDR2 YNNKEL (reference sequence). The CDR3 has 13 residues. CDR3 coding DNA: TGTGCCAGTAGCCAAATCAGAAATGAAAAACCGTTTTTT. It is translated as CASSQIRNEKPFF. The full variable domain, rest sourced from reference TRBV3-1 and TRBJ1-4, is DTAVSQTPKYLVTQMGNDKSIKCEQNLGHDTMYWYKQDSKKFLKIMFSYNNKELIINETVPNRFSPKSPDKAHLNLHINSLELGDSAVYFCASSQIRNEKPFFGSGTQLSVL.

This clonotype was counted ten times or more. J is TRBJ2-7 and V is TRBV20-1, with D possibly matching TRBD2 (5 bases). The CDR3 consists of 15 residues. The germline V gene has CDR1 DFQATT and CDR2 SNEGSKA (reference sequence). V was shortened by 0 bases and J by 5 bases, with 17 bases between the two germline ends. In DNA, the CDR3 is TGCAGTGCTAGAGATCCCCGGACGAGAGGGAACGAGCAGTACTTC. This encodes CSARDPRTRGNEQYF.

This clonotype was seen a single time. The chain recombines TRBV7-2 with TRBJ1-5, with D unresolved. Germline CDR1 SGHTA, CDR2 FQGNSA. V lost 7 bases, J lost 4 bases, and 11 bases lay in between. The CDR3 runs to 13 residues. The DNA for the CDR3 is TGTGCCAGCAACTCAGCCTTTAATCAGCCCCAGCATTTT. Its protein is CASNSAFNQPQHF.

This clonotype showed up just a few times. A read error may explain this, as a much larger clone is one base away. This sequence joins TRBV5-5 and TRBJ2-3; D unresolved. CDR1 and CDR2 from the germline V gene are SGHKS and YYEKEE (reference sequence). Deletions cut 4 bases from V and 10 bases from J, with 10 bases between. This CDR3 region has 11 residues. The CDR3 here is CASSLREAQYF. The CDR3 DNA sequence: TGTGCCAGCAGCCTACGAGAAGCGCAGTATTTT.

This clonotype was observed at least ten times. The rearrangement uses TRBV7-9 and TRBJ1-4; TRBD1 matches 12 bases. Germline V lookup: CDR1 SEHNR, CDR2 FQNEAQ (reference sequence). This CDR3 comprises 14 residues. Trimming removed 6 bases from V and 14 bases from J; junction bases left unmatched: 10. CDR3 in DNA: TGTGCCAGCAGTTTCGGGACAGGGGGCCCGGGGCTGTTTTTT. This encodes CASSFGTGGPGLFF.

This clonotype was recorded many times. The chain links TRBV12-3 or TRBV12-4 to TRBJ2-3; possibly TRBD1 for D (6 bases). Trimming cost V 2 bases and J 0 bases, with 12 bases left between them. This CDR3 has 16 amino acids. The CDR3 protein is CASSLYFGQSTDTQYF. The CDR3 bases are TGTGCCAGCAGTTTATACTTTGGACAGAGCACAGATACGCAGTATTTT.

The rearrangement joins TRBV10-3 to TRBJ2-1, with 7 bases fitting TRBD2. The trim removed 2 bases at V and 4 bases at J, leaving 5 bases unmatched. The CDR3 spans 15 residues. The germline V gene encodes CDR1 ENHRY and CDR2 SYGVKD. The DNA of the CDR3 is TGTGCCATCAGTGAGCGACCAGCGGGGTACAATGAGCAGTTCTTC. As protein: CAISERPAGYNEQFF.

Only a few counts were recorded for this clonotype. CDR3 nucleotide sequence: TGCGCCAGCAGCTTGGAGATAGCGGCTACCTACGAGCAGTACTTC. It specifies CASSLEIAATYEQYF. The rearrangement links TRBV5-1 to TRBJ2-7; tentative D call: TRBD2 (6 bases). CDR3 size: 15 residues. Germline assignment: CDR1 SGHRS and CDR2 YFSETQ. V lost 0 bases and J 2 bases, leaving 12 bases between the germline ends.

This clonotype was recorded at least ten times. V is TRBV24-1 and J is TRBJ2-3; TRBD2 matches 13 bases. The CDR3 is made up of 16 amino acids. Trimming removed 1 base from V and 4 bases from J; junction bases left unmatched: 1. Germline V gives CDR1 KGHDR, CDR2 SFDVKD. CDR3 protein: CATSDLGLAGADTQYF. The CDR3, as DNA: TGTGCCACCAGTGATTTAGGACTAGCGGGAGCAGATACGCAGTATTTT.

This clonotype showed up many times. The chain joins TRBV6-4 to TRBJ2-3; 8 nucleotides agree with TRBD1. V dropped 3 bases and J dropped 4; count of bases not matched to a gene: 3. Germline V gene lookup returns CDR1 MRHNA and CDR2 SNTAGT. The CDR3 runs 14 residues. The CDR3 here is CASSEGQAADTQYF. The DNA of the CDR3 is TGTGCCAGCAGTGAGGGACAGGCGGCAGATACGCAGTATTTT.

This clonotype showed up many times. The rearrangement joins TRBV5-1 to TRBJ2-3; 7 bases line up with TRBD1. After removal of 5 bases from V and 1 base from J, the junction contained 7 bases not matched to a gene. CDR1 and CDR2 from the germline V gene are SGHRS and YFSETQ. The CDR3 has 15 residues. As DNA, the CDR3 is TGCGCCAGCAGACCTAACCAGGGGGGCACAGATACGCAGTATTTT. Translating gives CASRPNQGGTDTQYF.

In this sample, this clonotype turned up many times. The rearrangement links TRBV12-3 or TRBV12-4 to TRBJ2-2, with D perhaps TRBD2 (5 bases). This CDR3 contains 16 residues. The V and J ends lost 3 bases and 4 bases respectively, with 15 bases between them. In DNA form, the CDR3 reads TGTGCCAGCAGTTTCGGCCAGAGCAGCGGCACCGGGGAGCTGTTTTTT. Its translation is CASSFGQSSGTGELFF.

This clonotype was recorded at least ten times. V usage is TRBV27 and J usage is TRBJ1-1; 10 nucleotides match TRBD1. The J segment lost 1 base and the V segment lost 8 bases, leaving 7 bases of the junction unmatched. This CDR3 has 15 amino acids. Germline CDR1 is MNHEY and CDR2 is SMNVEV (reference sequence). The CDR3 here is CASWTGGSGNTEAFF. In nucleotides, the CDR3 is TGTGCCAGCTGGACAGGGGGGAGCGGGAACACTGAAGCTTTCTTT.

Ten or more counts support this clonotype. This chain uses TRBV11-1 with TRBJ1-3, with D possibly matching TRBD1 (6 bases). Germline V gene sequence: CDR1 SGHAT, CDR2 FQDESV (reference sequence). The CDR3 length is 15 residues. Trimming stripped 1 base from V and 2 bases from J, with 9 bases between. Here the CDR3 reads CASSLGTGTGNTIYF. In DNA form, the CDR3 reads TGTGCCAGCAGCTTAGGTACAGGGACTGGAAACACCATATATTTT.

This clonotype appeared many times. CDR3 amino acids: CASRSSGTTYEQFF. The CDR3 coding sequence is TGTGCCAGTAGAAGTTCCGGGACTACATACGAGCAGTTCTTC. The chain links TRBV19 to TRBJ2-1; TRBD2 matches 7 bases. The ends lost 6 bases at V and 10 bases at J; junction bases unmatched: 12. The CDR3 is 14 residues long. CDR1 is LNHDA and CDR2 is SQIVND in the germline V gene (reference sequence).

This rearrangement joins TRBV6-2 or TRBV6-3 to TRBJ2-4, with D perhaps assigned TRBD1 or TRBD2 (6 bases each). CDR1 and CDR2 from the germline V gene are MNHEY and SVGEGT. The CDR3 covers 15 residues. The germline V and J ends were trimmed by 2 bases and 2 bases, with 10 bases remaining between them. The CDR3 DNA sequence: TGTGCCAGCAGTTACCCGGGGGCCACCAAAAACATTCAGTACTTC. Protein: CASSYPGATKNIQYF.

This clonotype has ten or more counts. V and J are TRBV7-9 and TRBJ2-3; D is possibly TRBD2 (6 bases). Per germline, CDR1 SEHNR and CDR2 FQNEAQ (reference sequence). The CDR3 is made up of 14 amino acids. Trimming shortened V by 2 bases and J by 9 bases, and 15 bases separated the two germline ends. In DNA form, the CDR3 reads TGTGCCAGCAGCTTACTGGGGGACTCGGGGACGCAGTATTTT. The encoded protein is CASSLLGDSGTQYF.

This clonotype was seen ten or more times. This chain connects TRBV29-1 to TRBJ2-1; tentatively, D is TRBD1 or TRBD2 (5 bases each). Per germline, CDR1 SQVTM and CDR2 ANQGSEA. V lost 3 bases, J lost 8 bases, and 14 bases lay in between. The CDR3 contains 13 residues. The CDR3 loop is CSVEGLARDEQFF. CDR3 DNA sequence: TGCAGCGTTGAGGGGCTAGCTCGGGATGAGCAGTTCTTC.

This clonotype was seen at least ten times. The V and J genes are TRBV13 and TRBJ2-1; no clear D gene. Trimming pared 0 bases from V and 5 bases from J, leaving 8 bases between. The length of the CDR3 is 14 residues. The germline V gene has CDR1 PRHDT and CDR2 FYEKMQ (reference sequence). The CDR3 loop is CASSLGTLNNEQFF. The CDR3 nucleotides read TGTGCCAGCAGCTTAGGGACTCTAAACAATGAGCAGTTCTTC.

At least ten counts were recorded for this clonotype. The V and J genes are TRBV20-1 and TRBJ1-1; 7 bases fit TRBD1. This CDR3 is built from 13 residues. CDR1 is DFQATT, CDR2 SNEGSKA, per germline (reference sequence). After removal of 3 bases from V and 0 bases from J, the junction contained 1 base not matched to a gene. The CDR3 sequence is CSARGQMNTEAFF. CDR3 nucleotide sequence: TGCAGTGCTAGGGGACAGATGAACACTGAAGCTTTCTTT.

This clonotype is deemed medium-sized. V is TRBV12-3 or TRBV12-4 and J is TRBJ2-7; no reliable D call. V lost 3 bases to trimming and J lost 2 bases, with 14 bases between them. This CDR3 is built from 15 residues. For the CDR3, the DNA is TGTGCCAGCAGTTTCAGACGTATCGGAACCTACGAGCAGTACTTC. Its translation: CASSFRRIGTYEQYF.

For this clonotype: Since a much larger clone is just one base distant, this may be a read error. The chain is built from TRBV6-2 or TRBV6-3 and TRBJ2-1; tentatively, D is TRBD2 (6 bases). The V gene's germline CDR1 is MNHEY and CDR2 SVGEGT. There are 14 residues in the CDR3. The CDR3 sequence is CASSYGGTFNEQSF. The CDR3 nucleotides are TGTGCCAGCAGTTACGGCGGGACCTTCAATGAGCAGTCCTTC.

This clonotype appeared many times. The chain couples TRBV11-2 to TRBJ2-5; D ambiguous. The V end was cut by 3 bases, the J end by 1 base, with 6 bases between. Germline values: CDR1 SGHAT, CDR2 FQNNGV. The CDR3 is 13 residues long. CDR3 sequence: CASSLSVQETQYF. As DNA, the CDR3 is TGTGCCAGCAGCTTGTCGGTCCAAGAGACCCAGTACTTC.

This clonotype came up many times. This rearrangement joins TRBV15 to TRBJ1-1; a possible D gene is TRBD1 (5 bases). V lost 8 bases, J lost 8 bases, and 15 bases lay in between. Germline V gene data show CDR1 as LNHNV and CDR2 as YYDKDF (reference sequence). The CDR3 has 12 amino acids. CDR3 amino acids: CATGTRGTEAFF. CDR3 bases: TGTGCCACCGGAACTAGGGGAACCGAAGCTTTCTTT.

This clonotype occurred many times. The CDR3 DNA is TGTGCCAGCAGCCCCGGGTGGGGGCAACAAGGGGACACTGAAGCTTTCTTT. This translates into CASSPGWGQQGDTEAFF. This chain joins TRBV27 and TRBJ1-1; weak D call: TRBD1 (6 bases). This CDR3 spans 17 amino acids. The V gene's germline CDR1 is MNHEY and CDR2 SMNVEV (reference sequence). The V end was cut by 6 bases, the J end by 3 bases, with 23 bases between.

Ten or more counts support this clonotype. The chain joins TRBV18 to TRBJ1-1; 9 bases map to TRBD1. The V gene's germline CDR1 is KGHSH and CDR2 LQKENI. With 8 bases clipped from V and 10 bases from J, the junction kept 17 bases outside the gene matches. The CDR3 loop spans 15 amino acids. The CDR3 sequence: CASLTRGQYRGPAFF. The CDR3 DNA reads TGTGCCAGCCTCACCAGGGGTCAATACAGGGGGCCAGCTTTCTTT.

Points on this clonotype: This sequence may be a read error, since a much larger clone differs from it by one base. The CDR3 loop is CASSQERSSQGLALGARNIQYF. The CDR3 DNA is TGTGCCAGCAGCCAAGAAAGGTCGAGTCAGGGACTAGCACTAGGAGCCAGAAACATTCAGTACTTC. This chain links TRBV4-2 with TRBJ2-4; 9 bases fit TRBD2. CDR3 size: 22 residues. Germline-derived CDR1 and CDR2 are LGHNA and YNFKEQ.

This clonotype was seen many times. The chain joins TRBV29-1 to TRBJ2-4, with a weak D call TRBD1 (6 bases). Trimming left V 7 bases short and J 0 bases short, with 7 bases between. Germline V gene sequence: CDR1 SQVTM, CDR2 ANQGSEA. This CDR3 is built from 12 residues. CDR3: CSARGAKNIQYF. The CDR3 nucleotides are TGCAGCGCCAGGGGAGCCAAAAACATTCAGTACTTC.

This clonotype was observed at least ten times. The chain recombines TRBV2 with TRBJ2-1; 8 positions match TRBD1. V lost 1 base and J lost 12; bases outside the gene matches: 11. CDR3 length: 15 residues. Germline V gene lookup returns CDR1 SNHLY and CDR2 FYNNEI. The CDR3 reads CASSEEGTGISGQFF. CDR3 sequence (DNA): TGTGCCAGCAGTGAAGAAGGGACAGGTATTTCTGGGCAGTTCTTC. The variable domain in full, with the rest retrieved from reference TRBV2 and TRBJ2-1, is EPEVTQTPSHQVTQMGQEVILRCVPISNHLYFYWYRQILGQKVEFLVSFYNNEISEKSEIFDDQFSVERPDGSNFTLKIRSTKLEDSAMYFCASSEEGTGISGQFFGPGTRLTVL.